The 10 T cell receptor beta chains in this list originate from one sample, sequenced in a study of blood T cell repertoires in COVID-19. Generated by immunoSEQ multiplex PCR, the TCRdb table keeps only in-frame clones and is missing some. The top ten hold just over 2.5% of the sample, which has fewer than 250,000 clones, 75% to 90% seen once. Specimen: peripheral blood. The source of these receptors is a woman in her seventies with active or convalescent COVID-19.

The chain couples TRBV6-6 to TRBJ2-7, with 9 bases that match TRBD2. CDR3 length: 19 amino acids. Germline V gives CDR1 MNHNY, CDR2 SVGAGI (reference sequence). J was trimmed by 0 bases and V by 5 bases; bases with no gene match: 17. The chain's CDR3 is CASSQKQLAGARFSYEQYF. The CDR3 DNA is TGTGCCAGCAGTCAGAAGCAACTAGCGGGCGCCCGATTCTCCTACGAGCAGTACTTC.

This clone was seen a few times. The V and J genes are TRBV10-3 and TRBJ2-7; D is unresolved. The CDR3 contains 11 residues. Trimming removed 2 bases from V and 8 bases from J, with 7 bases in between. Per the germline V gene, CDR1 is ENHRY and CDR2 is SYGVKD. DNA for the CDR3: TGTGCCATCAGTGAGGGGCAGAAGCAGTACTTC. This translates into CAISEGQKQYF.

V is TRBV5-4 and J is TRBJ2-1; 7 positions match TRBD1. Germline trimming cut 4 bases from V and 4 bases from J; bases unmatched to any gene: 11. This CDR3 has 16 residues. Germline V gene lookup returns CDR1 SGHNT and CDR2 YYREEE (reference sequence). The CDR3 sequence: CASSTWGQHIYNEQFF. Here the CDR3 DNA reads TGTGCCAGCAGCACCTGGGGACAGCACATTTACAATGAGCAGTTCTTC.

The V and J genes are TRBV7-8 and TRBJ2-7; 9 bases agree with TRBD2. Trimming took 2 bases from V and 0 from J; bases not matched to a gene: 2. This CDR3 spans 15 amino acids. CDR1 SGHVS and CDR2 FQNEAQ come from the germline V gene. CDR3 region: CASSLLAGSSYEQYF. The CDR3 DNA follows: TGTGCCAGCAGCTTACTAGCGGGATCCTCCTACGAGCAGTACTTC.

Worth noting for this clone: Its ends do not fully match the called genes, so a read error is possible. The sample has other DNA sequences that encode this CDR3 too. The genes are TRBV19 and TRBJ2-7; 8 nucleotides line up with TRBD1. From germline, CDR1 is LNHDA and CDR2 SQIVND (reference sequence). CDR3 length: 14 residues. The CDR3 reads CASSIGTGTYEQYF. The CDR3 coding sequence is TGTGCCAGTAGTATAGGGACAGGGACCTACGAACAGTACTTC.

V is TRBV5-1 and J is TRBJ2-3, with a possible D match to TRBD1 (7 bases). The CDR3 totals 15 residues. Germline CDR1 SGHRS, CDR2 YFSETQ. V was pared by 3 bases and J by 4 bases, with 15 bases between. DNA for the CDR3: TGCGCCAGCAGCTCGCGGGACAGCCGTGCAGATACGCAGTATTTT. Encoded protein: CASSSRDSRADTQYF.

This chain uses TRBV4-2 with TRBJ2-3; TRBD2 aligns across 10 bases. V gave up 1 base and J gave up 3 bases; unmatched junction bases: 10. In germline, CDR1 is LGHNA, CDR2 YNFKEQ. The CDR3 runs to 18 residues. CDR3 in amino acids: CASSQVASGGLPTDTQYF. The CDR3, as DNA: TGTGCCAGCAGCCAAGTGGCTAGCGGGGGCCTCCCAACAGATACGCAGTATTTT.

The rearrangement links TRBV3-1 (or the pseudogene TRBV3-2) to TRBJ2-5; D possibly corresponds to TRBD2 (6 bases). In germline, CDR1 is LGHDT, CDR2 YNNKEL (reference sequence). There are 13 residues in the CDR3. The V end was cut by 4 bases, the J end by 5 bases, with 11 bases between. The CDR3 loop is CASSPPGTETQYF. CDR3 nucleotides: TGTGCCAGCAGCCCTCCCGGGACTGAGACCCAGTACTTC.

This clone was counted only a few times. The V and J genes are TRBV7-9 and TRBJ1-1; possible D gene TRBD1, 6 bases. V lost 0 bases and J lost 1, with 15 bases in between. This CDR3 is built from 17 residues. Germline assignment: CDR1 SEHNR and CDR2 FQNEAQ (reference sequence). CDR3 residues: CASSLAGAVRPNTEAFF. For the CDR3, the DNA is TGTGCCAGCAGCTTAGCGGGGGCAGTGCGCCCGAACACTGAAGCTTTCTTT. The whole variable domain, filled in from reference TRBV7-9 and TRBJ1-1, reads DTGVSQNPRHKITKRGQNVTFRCDPISEHNRLYWYRQTLGQGPEFLTYFQNEAQLEKSRLLSDRFSAERPKGSFSTLEIQRTEQGDSAMYLCASSLAGAVRPNTEAFFGQGTRLTVV.

On this clone itself: This same CDR3 is encoded by further DNA sequences in the sample. The rearrangement joins TRBV5-6 to TRBJ1-6; D not certain. From germline, CDR1 is SGHDT and CDR2 YYEEEE. The germline V and J ends were trimmed by 0 bases and 7 bases, with 5 bases remaining between them. This CDR3 is built from 13 residues. The CDR3 here is CASSLAGNSPLHF. The CDR3 DNA reads as TGTGCCAGCAGCTTGGCCGGGAATTCACCCCTCCACTTT.